Listed below are T cell receptor beta chains from one sample, sequenced in a study of vaccination effects on CD4 cells after COVID-19. No antigens are known for them. Profiled with immunoSEQ multiplex PCR; TCRdb holds only in-frame clones, not every one. The sample holds more than 50,000 clones, under 85% seen once. The sequencing used CD4+ T cells from PBMCs cultured with HCoV-OC43 spike peptides, collected after COVID-19 vaccination. Receptor source: a human donor who received a COVID-19 vaccine. CDR3s include the opening cysteine and the closing phenylalanine or tryptophan. A D gene is named only where the DNA matches it firmly. Clone size is not always given. Where it is, it says once, few, many or a class for expanded clones.

V	size	D	J	DNA	CDR3
TRBV6-6	.	TRBD2	TRBJ2-1	TGTGCCAGCAGTCCTGGAGCGGGGGGCCTTAGCTCCTACAATGAGCAGTTCTTC	CASSPGAGGLSSYNEQFF
TRBV6-5	.	TRBD1	TRBJ1-6	TGTGCCAGCAGCGCCAGACAGGGTGGTAGCTCACCCCTCCACTTT	CASSARQGGSSPLHF
TRBV7-2	.	.	TRBJ1-6	TGTGCCAGCAGCCTCGACAGGACTAATTCACCCCTCCACTTT	CASSLDRTNSPLHF
TRBV11-3	.	.	TRBJ1-1	TGTGCCAGCAGCTTAGGAGGATCGGAGAACACTGAAGCTTTCTTT	CASSLGGSENTEAFF
TRBV4-3	.	.	TRBJ2-3	TGCGCCAGCAGCCAAGCAGATACGCAGTATTTT	CASSQADTQYF
TRBV5-1	once	.	TRBJ2-3	TGCGCCAGCAGCTTGTTGGGCAGGGGCACAGATACGCAGTATTTT	CASSLLGRGTDTQYF
TRBV10-2	.	.	TRBJ2-3	TGCGCCAGCAGTGAGTGGGGGGGCGGCACAGATACGCAGTATTTT	CASSEWGGGTDTQYF
TRBV5-1	.	.	TRBJ2-5	TGCGCCAGCAGCTTGGACAGGCTTGAAGAGACCCAGTACTTC	CASSLDRLEETQYF
TRBV18	.	TRBD1	TRBJ1-5	TGTGCCAGCTCACGAAAGACAGGGGCCCCCGGGCAGCCCCAGCATTTT	CASSRKTGAPGQPQHF
TRBV7-3	.	TRBD2	TRBJ2-1	TGTGCCAGCAGCTTAACGCAGGTGGTTGCGGGGGGGCGGGGCAATGAGCAGTTCTTC	CASSLTQVVAGGRGNEQFF
TRBV5-4	.	.	TRBJ1-4	TGTGCCAGCAGCAACGGGGGGCCTGGTAATGAAAAACTGTTTTTT	CASSNGGPGNEKLFF
TRBV6-6	.	.	TRBJ1-3	TGTGCCAGCAGCTACGACAGTTACTCTGGAAACACCATATATTTT	CASSYDSYSGNTIYF
TRBV9	.	.	TRBJ2-1	TGTGCCAGCAGCGAGAGGACACGGGGATTCGATGAGCAGTTCTTC	CASSERTRGFDEQFF
TRBV18	.	.	TRBJ2-3	TGTGCCAGCTCACCAGTAATAGGGCCCACTAGCACAGATACGCAGTATTTT	CASSPVIGPTSTDTQYF
TRBV28	few	TRBD2	TRBJ2-3	TGTGCCAGCAGTTTTTCTAGCGGGGGCACAGATACGCAGTATTTT	CASSFSSGGTDTQYF
TRBV9	once	.	TRBJ2-3	TGTGCCAGCAGACCCGGGACGGCCGATACGCAGTATTTT	CASRPGTADTQYF
TRBV18	.	TRBD2	TRBJ2-3	TGTGCCAGCTCACCCCGTGGGACTAGCATCACCCCGGATACGCAGTATTTT	CASSPRGTSITPDTQYF
TRBV24-1	few	TRBD2	TRBJ2-2	TGTGCCACCAGTGAACTAGCGGGGGGGCAATCCGGGGAGCTGTTTTTT	CATSELAGGQSGELFF
TRBV2	.	.	TRBJ1-2	TGTGCCAGCAGCGGACAGTCAGACTATGGCTACACCTTC	CASSGQSDYGYTF
TRBV19	.	TRBD1	TRBJ1-3	TGTGCCAGTAGTAACGACCGGGACAGGGGGGCATCTGGAAACACCATATATTTT	CASSNDRDRGASGNTIYF
TRBV24-1	.	.	TRBJ2-2	TGTGCCACCAGTGAGCCTAGCCATCGAGGCGGTCACGGGGAGCTGTTTTTT	CATSEPSHRGGHGELFF
TRBV19	.	TRBD1	TRBJ1-2	TGTGCCACCGGGACAGGGAATAACTATGGCTACACCTTC	CATGTGNNYGYTF
TRBV12-3/TRBV12-4	.	.	TRBJ1-1	TGTGCCAGCAGTTTAAGGGAGGCCACTGAAGCTTTCTTT	CASSLREATEAFF
TRBV11-2	.	.	TRBJ2-3	TGTGCCAGCAGCTTAGGAGGGGGAGGGGTGACAGATACGCAGTATTTT	CASSLGGGGVTDTQYF
TRBV12-3/TRBV12-4	few	.	TRBJ1-1	TGTGCCGCTGGGAGGCTGGACACTGAAGCTTTCTTT	CAAGRLDTEAFF
TRBV9	.	TRBD2	TRBJ2-5	TGTGCCAGCAGCGAGCGGGGGGTGCCTCAAGAGACCCAGTACTTC	CASSERGVPQETQYF
TRBV10-2	few	TRBD2	TRBJ2-2	TGCGCCAGCAGGCGGGGGGAAAACACCGGGGAGCTGTTTTTT	CASRRGENTGELFF
TRBV2	.	.	TRBJ2-3	TGTGCCAGCAGAGAACTCACAGATACGCAGTATTTT	CASRELTDTQYF
TRBV3-1/TRBV3-2	.	TRBD1	TRBJ1-2	TGTGCCAGCAGCCCTGAGGGGCAGGGGGCGAGGGGCTACACCTTC	CASSPEGQGARGYTF
TRBV7-6	.	TRBD2	TRBJ2-2	TGTGCCAGCAGCTTAGTACTAGCGGGGGCGACGAACACCGGGGAGCTGTTTTTT	CASSLVLAGATNTGELFF
TRBV28	.	.	TRBJ2-3	TGTGCCAGCCGGACAGGAGGGACAGATACGCAGTATTTT	CASRTGGTDTQYF
TRBV4-1	.	TRBD2	TRBJ2-3	TGCGCCAGCAGCCAAGGAGCGGGGGGCCTCACAGATACGCAGTATTTT	CASSQGAGGLTDTQYF
TRBV7-3	.	.	TRBJ2-5	TGTGCCAGCAGCTTAAACGGCTTAGAGCGAGAGACCCAGTACTTC	CASSLNGLERETQYF
TRBV5-1	.	TRBD1	TRBJ2-2	TGCGCCAGCAGCCCCCTGGACAGGGGGCGAGGCGGGGAGCTGTTTTTT	CASSPLDRGRGGELFF
TRBV7-2	.	TRBD1	TRBJ1-6	TGTGCCAGCAGGGCCGGGACAGGGGCTTTCAATTCACCCCTCCACTTT	CASRAGTGAFNSPLHF
TRBV7-8	.	.	TRBJ1-5	TGTGCCAGCAGTCTCGCGCCAGGGACGCCCCAGCATTTT	CASSLAPGTPQHF
TRBV9	.	.	TRBJ2-3	TGTGCCAGCAGCGTAGGCCGCAAGGGCAGCACAGATACGCAGTATTTT	CASSVGRKGSTDTQYF
TRBV7-7	.	TRBD1	TRBJ1-5	TGTGCCAGCAGCTCGGGACAGGGGCCCCCACAGCCCCAGCATTTT	CASSSGQGPPQPQHF
TRBV5-6	few	.	TRBJ1-3	TGTGCCAGCAGCTTCACGAACTCTGGAAACACCATATATTTT	CASSFTNSGNTIYF
TRBV5-1	few	.	TRBJ2-5	TGCGCCAGCAGTCTTACTGTAGGCGGGACCCAGTACTTC	CASSLTVGGTQYF
TRBV7-2	.	.	TRBJ2-5	TGTGCCAGCAGCCCTTGGACTGAAGAGACCCAGTACTTC	CASSPWTEETQYF
TRBV5-6	.	.	TRBJ1-2	TGTGCCAGCAGCTCCTATACCCTAGGGGTATTTGGCTACACCTTC	CASSSYTLGVFGYTF
TRBV2	.	TRBD1	TRBJ2-5	TGTGCCAGCAGCGCGGGACAGGGCTTACAAGAGACCCAGTACTTC	CASSAGQGLQETQYF
TRBV6-5	.	TRBD1	TRBJ1-4	TGTGCCAGCAGTTACCTAGGACAGGGCAAAAATGAAAAACTGTTTTTT	CASSYLGQGKNEKLFF
TRBV28	.	.	TRBJ2-5	TGTGCCAGCAGGCCTCCGGGGGCGGCGGGAGAGACCCAGTACTTC	CASRPPGAAGETQYF
TRBV9	.	.	TRBJ1-1	TGTGCCAGCAGCGTCGACGTGAACACTGAAGCTTTCTTT	CASSVDVNTEAFF
TRBV28	.	.	TRBJ1-3	TGTGCCAGCAGTCTAAGGGGGGGGACCTCTGGAAACACCATATATTTT	CASSLRGGTSGNTIYF
TRBV7-2	.	.	TRBJ1-5	TGTGCCAGCAGCTTCCAGGGTACTGGAGGCAATCAGCCCCAGCATTTT	CASSFQGTGGNQPQHF
TRBV6-2/TRBV6-3	.	.	TRBJ1-1	TGTGCCAGCAGTTACATGAGGACGGTGAACACTGAAGCTTTCTTT	CASSYMRTVNTEAFF
TRBV6-5	.	.	TRBJ2-2	TGTGCCAGCACAGTAACCCTAGGCACCGGGGAGCTGTTTTTT	CASTVTLGTGELFF
TRBV18	few	.	TRBJ2-2	TGTGCCAGCTCACTACTACTAGCAGCCAACACCGGGGAGCTGTTTTTT	CASSLLLAANTGELFF
TRBV4-3	.	TRBD2	TRBJ2-1	TGCGCCAGCAGCCTCTCGCCCGGGACTAGCTACAATGAGCAGTTCTTC	CASSLSPGTSYNEQFF
TRBV24-1	once	.	TRBJ2-3	TGTGCCACCAGTGATTCGCCCCGGTGGGATACGCAGTATTTT	CATSDSPRWDTQYF
TRBV5-8	many	.	TRBJ1-1	TGTGCCAGCCCGGGGGGGACTGAAGCTTTCTTT	CASPGGTEAFF
TRBV12-3/TRBV12-4	.	.	TRBJ1-2	TGTGCCAGCAGTTTAAGGGGCTACACCTTC	CASSLRGYTF
TRBV24-1	.	.	TRBJ2-2	TGTGCCACCAGTGATTTGAAGGGGACCGGGGAGCTGTTTTTT	CATSDLKGTGELFF
TRBV10-2	.	.	TRBJ2-1	TGCGCCAGCAGTGAGTCGGGTAGGGGCGCAGAGCAGTTCTTC	CASSESGRGAEQFF
TRBV5-1	.	TRBD1	TRBJ1-1	TGCGCCAGCAGCTTATTTCAAGGGGGCTGGGAAACTGAAGCTTTCTTT	CASSLFQGGWETEAFF
TRBV6-5	.	TRBD1	TRBJ1-1	TGTGCCAGCATATGGACAGGGTGGAATGAAGCTTTCTTT	CASIWTGWNEAFF
TRBV4-1	.	TRBD1	TRBJ1-2	TGCGCCAGCAGCCCTGGGACAGGGGGCGCGAACTATGGCTACACCTTC	CASSPGTGGANYGYTF